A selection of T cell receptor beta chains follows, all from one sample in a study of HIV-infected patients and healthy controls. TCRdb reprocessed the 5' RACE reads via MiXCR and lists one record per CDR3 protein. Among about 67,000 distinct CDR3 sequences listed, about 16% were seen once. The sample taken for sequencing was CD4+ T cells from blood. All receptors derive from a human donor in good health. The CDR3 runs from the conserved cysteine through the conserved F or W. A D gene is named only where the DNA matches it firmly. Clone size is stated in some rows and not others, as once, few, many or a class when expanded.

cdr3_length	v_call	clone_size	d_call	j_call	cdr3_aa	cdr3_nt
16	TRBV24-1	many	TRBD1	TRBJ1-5	CATSDSTGGRDQPQHF	TGTGCCACCAGTGATTCAACAGGGGGCCGGGATCAGCCCCAGCATTTT
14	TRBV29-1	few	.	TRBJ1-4	CSVRRSATNEKLFF	TGCAGCGTCCGAAGGTCAGCAACTAATGAAAAACTGTTTTTT
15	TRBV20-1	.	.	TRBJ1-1	CSARGQAGGNTEAFF	TGCAGTGCTAGAGGGCAGGCGGGGGGGAACACTGAAGCTTTCTTT
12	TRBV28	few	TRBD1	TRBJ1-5	CASGTGTQPQHF	TGTGCCAGCGGGACAGGAACCCAGCCCCAGCATTTT
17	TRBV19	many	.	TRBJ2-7	CASSGWVGASTSYEQYF	TGTGCCAGTAGCGGATGGGTGGGGGCTTCGACCTCCTACGAGCAGTACTTC
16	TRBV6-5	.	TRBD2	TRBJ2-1	CASSLGTRRSYNEQFF	TGTGCCAGCAGTCTCGGGACTAGGCGGTCCTACAATGAGCAGTTCTTC
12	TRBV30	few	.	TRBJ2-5	CAWSPGGETQYF	TGTGCCTGGAGTCCAGGCGGAGAGACCCAGTACTTC
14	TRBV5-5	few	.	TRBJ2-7	CASSLLHKSYEQYF	TGTGCCAGCAGCTTGTTGCACAAATCCTACGAGCAGTACTTC
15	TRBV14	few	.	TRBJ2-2	CASSRPGRSTGELFF	TGTGCCAGCAGCCGCCCGGGACGGAGTACCGGGGAGCTGTTTTTT
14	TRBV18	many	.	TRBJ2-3	CASSPSQARDTQYF	TGTGCCAGCTCACCAAGCCAGGCGAGAGATACGCAGTATTTT
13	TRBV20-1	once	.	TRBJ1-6	CSAPRGGTSPLHF	TGCAGTGCCCCCCGTGGGGGAACCTCACCCCTCCACTTT
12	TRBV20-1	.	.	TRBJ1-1	CSAPRAGTEAFF	TGCAGTGCGCCCAGGGCGGGCACTGAAGCTTTCTTT
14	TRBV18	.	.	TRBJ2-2	CATSQAPSTGELFF	TGTGCCACCTCCCAAGCGCCCAGCACCGGGGAGCTGTTTTTT
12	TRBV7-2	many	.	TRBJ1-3	CASSPSGNTIYF	TGTGCCAGCAGCCCCTCTGGAAACACCATATATTTT
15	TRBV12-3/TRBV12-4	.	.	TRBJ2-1	CASSLNRDPYNEQFF	TGTGCCAGCAGTTTAAACCGGGACCCATACAATGAGCAGTTCTTC
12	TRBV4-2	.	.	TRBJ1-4	CASSRSSEKLFF	TGTGCCAGCAGCAGGTCCTCGGAAAAACTGTTTTTT
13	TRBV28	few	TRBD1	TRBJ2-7	CASSDRGDYEQYF	TGTGCCAGCAGTGACAGGGGAGACTACGAGCAGTACTTC
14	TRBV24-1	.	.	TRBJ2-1	CATSDPRQSHEQFF	TGTGCCACCAGTGACCCTAGACAGAGCCATGAGCAGTTCTTC
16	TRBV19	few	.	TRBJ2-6	CASSIIAAAGANVLTF	TGTGCCAGTAGTATTATAGCGGCGGCTGGGGCCAACGTCCTGACTTTC
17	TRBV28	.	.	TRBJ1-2	CASSLLYGIGPNYGYTF	TGTGCCAGCAGTTTACTTTACGGAATAGGGCCGAACTATGGCTACACCTTC
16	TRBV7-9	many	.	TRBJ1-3	CASSLAQPGAGNTIYF	TGTGCCAGCAGCTTAGCGCAACCGGGGGCCGGAAACACCATATATTTT
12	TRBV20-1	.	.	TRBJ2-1	CSAKPNYNEQFF	TGCAGTGCTAAACCCAACTACAATGAGCAGTTCTTC
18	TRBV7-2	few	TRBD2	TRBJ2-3	CASSFLGSLAGRGDTQYF	TGTGCCAGCAGCTTCTTAGGTTCTCTAGCGGGGAGGGGAGATACGCAGTATTTT
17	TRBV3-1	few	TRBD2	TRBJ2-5	CASSHGTSGRAGETQYF	TGTGCCAGCAGCCACGGGACTAGCGGGAGGGCCGGGGAGACCCAGTACTTC
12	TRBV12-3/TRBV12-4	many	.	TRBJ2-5	CASSSPPETQYF	TGTGCCAGCAGTTCCCCCCCAGAGACCCAGTACTTC
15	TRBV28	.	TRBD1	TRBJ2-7	CASSGRGTGGGEQYF	TGTGCCAGCAGTGGCCGTGGGACAGGGGGTGGAGAGCAGTACTTC
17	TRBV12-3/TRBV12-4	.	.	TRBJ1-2	CASSLSSRASINYGYTF	TGTGCCAGCAGTTTATCCTCCCGGGCCTCGATAAACTATGGCTACACCTTC